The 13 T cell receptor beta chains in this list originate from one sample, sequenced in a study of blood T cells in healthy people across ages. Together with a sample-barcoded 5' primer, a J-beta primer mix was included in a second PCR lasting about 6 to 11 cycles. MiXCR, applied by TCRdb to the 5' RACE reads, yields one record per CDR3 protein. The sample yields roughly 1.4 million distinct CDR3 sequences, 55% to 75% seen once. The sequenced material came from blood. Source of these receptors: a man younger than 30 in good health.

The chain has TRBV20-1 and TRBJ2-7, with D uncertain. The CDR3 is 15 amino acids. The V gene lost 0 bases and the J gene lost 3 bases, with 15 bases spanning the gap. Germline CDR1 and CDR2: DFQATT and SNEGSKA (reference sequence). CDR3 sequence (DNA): TGCAGTGCTAGAGATCCCTCCCCCGGTTTCTACGAGCAGTACTTC. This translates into CSARDPSPGFYEQYF.

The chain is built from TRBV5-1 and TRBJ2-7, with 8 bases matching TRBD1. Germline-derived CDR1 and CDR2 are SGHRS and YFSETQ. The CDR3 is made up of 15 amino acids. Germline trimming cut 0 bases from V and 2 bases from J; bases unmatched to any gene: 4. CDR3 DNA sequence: TGCGCCAGCAGCTTGGTTGTGACAGGGGCCTACGAGCAGTACTTC. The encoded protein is CASSLVVTGAYEQYF. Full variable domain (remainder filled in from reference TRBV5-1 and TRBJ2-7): KAGVTQTPRYLIKTRGQQVTLSCSPISGHRSVSWYQQTPGQGLQFLFEYFSETQRNKGNFPGRFSGRQFSNSRSEMNVSTLELGDSALYLCASSLVVTGAYEQYFGPGTRLTVT.

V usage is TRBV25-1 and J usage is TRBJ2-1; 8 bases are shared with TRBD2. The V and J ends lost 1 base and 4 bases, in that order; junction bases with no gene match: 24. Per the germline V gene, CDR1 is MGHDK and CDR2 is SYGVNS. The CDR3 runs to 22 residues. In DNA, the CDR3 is TGTGCCAGCAGTGAATTGTTCTCAGGAGTAAGTGTAGCGGGATTCCCATACAATGAGCAGTTCTTC. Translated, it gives CASSELFSGVSVAGFPYNEQFF. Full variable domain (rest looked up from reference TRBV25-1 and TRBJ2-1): EADIYQTPRYLVIGTGKKITLECSQTMGHDKMYWYQQDPGMELHLIHYSYGVNSTEKGDLSSESTVSRIRTEHFPLTLESARPSHTSQYLCASSELFSGVSVAGFPYNEQFFGPGTRLTVL.

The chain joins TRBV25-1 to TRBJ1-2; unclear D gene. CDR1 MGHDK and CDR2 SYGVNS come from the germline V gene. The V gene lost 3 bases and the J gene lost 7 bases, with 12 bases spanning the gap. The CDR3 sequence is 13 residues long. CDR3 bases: TGTGCCAGCAGTGAGTGGGTAGTAGGTGGCTACACCTTC. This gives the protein CASSEWVVGGYTF.

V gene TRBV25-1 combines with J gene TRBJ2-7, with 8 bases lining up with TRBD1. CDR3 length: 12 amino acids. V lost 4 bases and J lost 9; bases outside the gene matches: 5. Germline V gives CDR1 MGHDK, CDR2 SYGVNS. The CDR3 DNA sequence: TGTGCCAGCAGTGCAGGACAGGGAGTGCAGTACTTC. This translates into CASSAGQGVQYF.

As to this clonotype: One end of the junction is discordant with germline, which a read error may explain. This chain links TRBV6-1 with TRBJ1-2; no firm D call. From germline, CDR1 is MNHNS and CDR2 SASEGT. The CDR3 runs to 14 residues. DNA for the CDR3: TGTGCCAGCAGTGAAATTGTCAGATTCTATGGCTGCACCTTC. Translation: CASSEIVRFYGCTF.

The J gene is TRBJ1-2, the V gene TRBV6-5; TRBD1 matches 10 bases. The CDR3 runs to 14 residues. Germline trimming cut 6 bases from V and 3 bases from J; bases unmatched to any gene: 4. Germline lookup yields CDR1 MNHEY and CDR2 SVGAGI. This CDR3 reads CASRTGGADYGYTF. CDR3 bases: TGTGCCAGCAGGACAGGGGGCGCCGACTATGGCTACACCTTC.

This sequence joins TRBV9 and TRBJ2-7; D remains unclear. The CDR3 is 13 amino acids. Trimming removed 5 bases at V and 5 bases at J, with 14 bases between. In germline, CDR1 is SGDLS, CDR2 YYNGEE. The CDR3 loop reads CASSRKSFDEQYF. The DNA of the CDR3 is TGTGCCAGCAGTAGGAAAAGTTTCGACGAGCAGTACTTC.

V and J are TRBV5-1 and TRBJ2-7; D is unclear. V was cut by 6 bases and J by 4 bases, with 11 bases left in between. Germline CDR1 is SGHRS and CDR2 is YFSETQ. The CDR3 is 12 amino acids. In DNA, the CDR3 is TGCGCCAGCAACTCCCAAATGTACGAGCAGTACTTC. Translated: CASNSQMYEQYF.

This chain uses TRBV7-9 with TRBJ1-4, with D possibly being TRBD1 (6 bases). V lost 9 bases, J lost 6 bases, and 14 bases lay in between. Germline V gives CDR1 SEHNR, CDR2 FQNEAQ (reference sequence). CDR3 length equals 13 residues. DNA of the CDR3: TGTGCCAGTCAACAGGGAAGAGATGAAAAACTGTTTTTT. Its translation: CASQQGRDEKLFF.

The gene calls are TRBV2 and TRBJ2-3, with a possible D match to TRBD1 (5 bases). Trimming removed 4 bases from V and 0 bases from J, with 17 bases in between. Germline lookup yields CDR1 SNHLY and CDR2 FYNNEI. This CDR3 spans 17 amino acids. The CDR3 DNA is TGTGCCAGCAGTGGAGCGCTAATAGCAGGGAGCACAGATACGCAGTATTTT. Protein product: CASSGALIAGSTDTQYF.

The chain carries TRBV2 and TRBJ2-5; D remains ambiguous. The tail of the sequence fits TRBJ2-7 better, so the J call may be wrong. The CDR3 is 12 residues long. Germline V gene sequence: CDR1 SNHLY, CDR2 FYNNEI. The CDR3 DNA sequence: TGTGCCAGCAGGAACCAAGGCCACGAGCAGTACTTC. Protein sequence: CASRNQGHEQYF.

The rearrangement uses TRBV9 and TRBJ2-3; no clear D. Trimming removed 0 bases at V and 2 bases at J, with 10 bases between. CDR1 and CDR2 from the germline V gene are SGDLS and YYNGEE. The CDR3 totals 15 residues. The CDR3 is CASSVGTQPTDTQYF. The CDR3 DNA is TGTGCCAGCAGCGTAGGAACACAGCCCACAGATACGCAGTATTTT. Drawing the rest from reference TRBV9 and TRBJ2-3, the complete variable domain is DSGVTQTPKHLITATGQRVTLRCSPRSGDLSVYWYQQSLDQGLQFLIQYYNGEERAKGNILERFSAQQFPDLHSELNLSSLELGDSALYFCASSVGTQPTDTQYFGPGTRLTVL.